One sample yielded the 21 T cell receptor beta chains listed below, sequenced in a study of blood T cell repertoires in COVID-19. TCRdb's copy holds only in-frame clones and misses some; the assay was immunoSEQ multiplex PCR. The sample contains roughly 100,000 clones, around 89% of which appear only once. The specimen sequenced was peripheral blood. These receptors were taken from a woman of 80 years or more with acute or convalescent COVID-19.

The gene calls are TRBV5-4 and TRBJ2-2; D call uncertain. The CDR3 is made up of 14 amino acids. Trimming pared 0 bases from V and 3 bases from J, leaving 6 bases between. The germline gives CDR1 SGHNT, CDR2 YYREEE (reference sequence). DNA of the CDR3: TGTGCCAGCAGCTTGGACAGTTACACCGGGGAGCTGTTTTTT. Encoded protein: CASSLDSYTGELFF.

The rearrangement joins TRBV5-6 to TRBJ2-7; D might be TRBD2 (7 bases). Trimming left V 5 bases short and J 0 bases short, with 15 bases between. From germline, CDR1 is SGHDT and CDR2 YYEEEE. This CDR3 has 15 residues. The CDR3 is CASRRRGAPSYEQYF. CDR3 nucleotide sequence: TGTGCCAGCAGACGCCGGGGGGCCCCCTCCTACGAGCAGTACTTC.

This clone was counted once. The chain combines TRBV25-1 with TRBJ1-1; 7 bases agree with TRBD1. The CDR3 spans 14 residues. Germline loops: CDR1 MGHDK, CDR2 SYGVNS. The V and J ends lost 6 bases and 4 bases, in that order; junction bases with no gene match: 8. The CDR3 DNA sequence: TGTGCCAGCAGATCAACAGGGGTGGGCACTGAAGCTTTCTTT. As protein: CASRSTGVGTEAFF.

This clone was counted a few times. This sequence joins TRBV6-1 and TRBJ2-5; 12 positions match TRBD2. CDR1 MNHNS and CDR2 SASEGT come from the germline V gene. J gave up 2 bases and V 2 bases, and 12 bases lay outside the gene matches. The CDR3 runs 19 residues. As DNA, the CDR3 is TGTGCCAGCAGTGAATTCGGACTAGCGGGGTCATTACTTCAAGAGACCCAGTACTTC. Encoded protein: CASSEFGLAGSLLQETQYF.

The chain links TRBV4-3 to TRBJ2-7; TRBD1 matches at 9 bases. Germline V gene lookup returns CDR1 LGHNA and CDR2 YSLEER. The junction had 3 bases not matched to a gene; V was cut back by 1 base and J by 2 bases. The CDR3 extends over 15 amino acids. The CDR3 protein is CASSQGTGVPYEQYF. The CDR3 DNA follows: TGCGCCAGCAGCCAAGGGACAGGGGTCCCCTACGAGCAGTACTTC.

The chain is built from TRBV28 and TRBJ1-4, with TRBD1 matching 7 bases. The CDR3 sequence is 14 residues long. Germline CDR1 MDHEN, CDR2 SYDVKM. Trimming at V came to 5 bases and at J to 7 bases, leaving 7 bases not matched to a gene. CDR3: CASSGRQGGEKLFF. The CDR3 nucleotides read TGTGCCAGCAGTGGAAGACAGGGAGGTGAAAAACTGTTTTTT.

CDR3 nucleotides: TGTGCCATCAGGACGGACAGGGTAGAAGAGCAGTACTTC. As protein: CAIRTDRVEEQYF. V and J are TRBV10-3 and TRBJ2-7; TRBD1 aligns across 8 bases. V was pared by 6 bases and J by 7 bases, with 8 bases of the junction left unmatched. Per germline, CDR1 ENHRY and CDR2 SYGVKD. The CDR3 runs 13 residues.

The CDR3 region is CASSGRQGWAESYEQYF. CDR3 nucleotide sequence: TGTGCCAGCAGCGGACGGCAGGGATGGGCTGAATCCTACGAGCAGTACTTC. The gene calls are TRBV7-9 and TRBJ2-7; D might be TRBD1 (5 bases). The V and J ends lost 5 bases and 1 base respectively, with 21 bases between them. The CDR3 extends over 17 amino acids. The germline V gene has CDR1 SEHNR and CDR2 FQNEAQ (reference sequence).

This sequence joins TRBV2 and TRBJ2-4; the D gene is possibly TRBD2 (6 bases). This CDR3 is built from 15 residues. Germline V lookup: CDR1 SNHLY, CDR2 FYNNEI. Trimming removed 3 bases at V and 1 base at J, with 10 bases between. The CDR3 bases are TGTGCCAGCAGTGAGGAGGGGTTGGCCAAAAACATTCAGTACTTC. Protein sequence: CASSEEGLAKNIQYF.

The chain combines TRBV5-1 with TRBJ1-1; TRBD1 agrees at 10 bases. Per the germline V gene, CDR1 is SGHRS and CDR2 is YFSETQ. There are 12 residues in the CDR3. The junction had 2 bases not matched to a gene; V was cut back by 3 bases and J by 9 bases. The CDR3 DNA sequence: TGCGCCAGCAGCTCCGACAGGGGGCAAGCTTTCTTT. The encoded protein is CASSSDRGQAFF.

The CDR3: CASSFAQGVYGYTF. The CDR3 coding sequence is TGTGCCAGCAGTTTTGCACAGGGAGTCTATGGCTACACCTTC. The chain joins TRBV7-9 to TRBJ1-2, with a possible D match to TRBD1 (6 bases). V gave up 6 bases and J gave up 4 bases, with 15 bases separating them. CDR1 and CDR2 from the germline V gene are SEHNR and FQNEAQ (reference sequence). The length of the CDR3 is 14 residues.

This chain connects TRBV4-3 to TRBJ1-3, with D hard to call. The CDR3 consists of 14 residues. The V end lost 0 bases, the J end lost 0 bases, and 3 bases lay between the germline ends. Germline values: CDR1 LGHNA, CDR2 YSLEER. The CDR3 loop is CASSQDHSGNTIYF. In DNA form, the CDR3 reads TGCGCCAGCAGCCAAGACCACTCTGGAAACACCATATATTTT.

The V call is TRBV19, the J call TRBJ2-2; 9 bases are a match to TRBD1. J lost 4 bases, V lost 3 bases, and 6 bases had no gene match. The CDR3 length is 16 residues. CDR1 and CDR2 from the germline V gene are LNHDA and SQIVND (reference sequence). CDR3 region: CASSMGQGRFTGELFF. The CDR3 DNA reads TGTGCCAGTAGTATGGGACAGGGTAGGTTCACCGGGGAGCTGTTTTTT.

The chain recombines TRBV19 with TRBJ1-5; tentative D call: TRBD1 (5 bases). The CDR3 spans 16 residues. Germline CDR1 LNHDA, CDR2 SQIVND (reference sequence). V lost 4 bases, J lost 0 bases, and 13 bases lay in between. This chain's CDR3 is CASSTYAGPSNQPQHF. The DNA of the CDR3 is TGTGCCAGTAGTACCTATGCAGGGCCTAGCAATCAGCCCCAGCATTTT.

The gene calls are TRBV7-9 and TRBJ1-2; 12 bases are a match to TRBD1. The V segment lost 5 bases and the J segment 8 bases; nucleotides outside the gene matches: 6. Germline CDR1 is SEHNR and CDR2 is FQNEAQ (reference sequence). The CDR3 is made up of 14 amino acids. The chain's CDR3 is CASSLGDRGLGYTF. The CDR3, as DNA: TGTGCCAGCAGCCTCGGGGACAGGGGGCTCGGCTACACCTTC.

V usage is TRBV4-1 and J usage is TRBJ2-5, with 8 bases lining up with TRBD2. Germline lookup yields CDR1 MGHRA and CDR2 YSYEKL. The J segment lost 2 bases and the V segment lost 0 bases, leaving 2 bases of the junction unmatched. CDR3 length equals 15 residues. The DNA of the CDR3 is TGCGCCAGCAGCCAAGAAACGGGGGGGCAAGAGACCCAGTACTTC. This codes for CASSQETGGQETQYF.

The chain is built from TRBV30 and TRBJ1-2; D is perhaps TRBD1 (6 bases). Trimming stripped 0 bases from V and 3 bases from J, with 20 bases between. This CDR3 has 17 residues. CDR1 is GTSNPN and CDR2 is SVGIG in the germline V gene (reference sequence). The CDR3 spells CAWSVGFFRGSYYGYTF. CDR3 nucleotide sequence: TGTGCCTGGAGTGTGGGTTTCTTCAGGGGCTCCTACTATGGCTACACCTTC. The whole variable domain, filled in from reference TRBV30 and TRBJ1-2, reads SQTIHQWPATLVQPVGSPLSLECTVEGTSNPNLYWYRQAAGRGLQLLFYSVGIGQISSEVPQNLSASRPQDRQFILSSKKLLLSDSGFYLCAWSVGFFRGSYYGYTFGSGTRLTVV.

This clone was seen once. V and J are TRBV2 and TRBJ2-1; TRBD2 matches at 15 bases. With V trimmed by 6 bases and J by 9 bases, 6 bases remained unmatched. CDR3 length equals 15 residues. Germline V gene data show CDR1 as SNHLY and CDR2 as FYNNEI. The CDR3 bases are TGTGCCAGCAGCGGACTAGCGGGGGGGACGGGTGAGCAGTTCTTC. Encoded protein: CASSGLAGGTGEQFF.

The chain uses TRBV6-2 or TRBV6-3 and TRBJ1-5; D is possibly TRBD1 (6 bases). The CDR3 is 14 residues long. Germline loops: CDR1 MNHEY, CDR2 SVGEGT. V was shortened by 3 bases and J by 6 bases, with 12 bases between the two germline ends. CDR3 amino acids: CASSYAGVFQPQHF. The CDR3 DNA sequence: TGTGCCAGCAGTTATGCAGGGGTTTTTCAGCCCCAGCATTTT.

The J gene is TRBJ2-1, the V gene TRBV3-1 (or the pseudogene TRBV3-2); TRBD1 agrees at 7 bases. V trimming: 6 bases; J trimming: 12 bases; junction bases outside the gene matches: 8. CDR1 is LGHDT, CDR2 YNNKEL, per germline (reference sequence). CDR3 length: 12 residues. The CDR3 DNA reads TGTGCCAGCAGTCGACAGGGCCTCGGGCAGTTCTTC. Amino acids: CASSRQGLGQFF.

V gene TRBV2 combines with J gene TRBJ1-4; maybe TRBD1 (6 bases). This CDR3 has 14 amino acids. V shed 6 bases and J shed 5 bases, with 13 bases lying between them. In germline, CDR1 is SNHLY, CDR2 FYNNEI. The CDR3 DNA reads as TGTGCCAGCAGCCCACAGGGTCTGAATGAAAAACTGTTTTTT. Translated: CASSPQGLNEKLFF. Looking up the rest from reference TRBV2 and TRBJ1-4 gives the full variable domain: EPEVTQTPSHQVTQMGQEVILRCVPISNHLYFYWYRQILGQKVEFLVSFYNNEISEKSEIFDDQFSVERPDGSNFTLKIRSTKLEDSAMYFCASSPQGLNEKLFFGSGTQLSVL.